The text below deals with one TCR beta chain. Its antigen remains unknown. The record originates from a study of beta chain features in type 1 diabetes. Whole-study findings and limits: A moderate, significant TCRB CDR3 shortening appeared in type 1 diabetes across four CD4+ subsets. PCR could preferentially amplify shorter templates, alike in patients and controls. Among type 1 diabetes patients, VDJ junctions had fewer insertions and more deletions.

Germline V gene data show CDR1 as LNHDA and CDR2 as SQIVND (reference sequence). The CDR3 runs 13 residues. V gave up 2 bases and J gave up 6 bases, with 10 bases separating them. Sequencing targeted expressed TCRB transcripts, as all isolated RNA had been reverse transcribed. Sequenced naive, central memory and regulatory T cell samples produced an average of approximately 3.5 million reads. Profiled with immunoSEQ multiplex PCR; TCRdb holds only in-frame clones, not every one. The top ten hold less than 0.035% of the sample, which has approximately 260,000 clones, around 20% seen once. Material for sequencing was naive CD4+ T cells from blood. The chain has TRBV19 and TRBJ1-2, with D hard to call. The TCR comes from a woman in her thirties or forties with type 1 diabetes. In DNA form, the CDR3 reads TGTGCCAGTAGTATACCGGGTCCCCATGGCTACACCTTC. The encoded protein is CASSIPGPHGYTF.